Listed below are T cell receptor beta chains from one sample, sequenced in a study of CD8 T cells in ankylosing spondylitis. Using its own MiXCR run on the 5' RACE reads, TCRdb lists one record per CDR3 protein. The table lists about 220,000 distinct CDR3 sequences, 25% to 30% of them singletons. The specimen was blood, either unsorted or a sorted T cell fraction (not recorded which). The receptors here all came from a male donor with ankylosing spondylitis or in good health (not recorded which). The conserved cysteine and the conserved F or W are not part of the CDR3 here. The D gene is left open where the match is weak. Not all rows give a size; the values are once, few, many and, for expanded clones, a class.

D: TRBD1; V: TRBV4-2; J: TRBJ2-7; size: many; CDR3: ASSQNPGGSSYEQY
D: .; V: TRBV5-1; J: TRBJ2-3; size: many; CDR3: ASSLAQSTDTQY
D: TRBD2; V: TRBV19; J: TRBJ2-4; size: .; CDR3: ASSNGGRFAKNIQY
D: .; V: TRBV29-1; J: TRBJ2-2; size: .; CDR3: SVGQRDTGELF
D: TRBD2; V: TRBV4-1; J: TRBJ2-1; size: many; CDR3: ASSQDGLFAGVEQF
D: TRBD1; V: TRBV12-3/TRBV12-4; J: TRBJ2-2; size: many; CDR3: ASRAQGAAGELF
D: TRBD2; V: TRBV6-5; J: TRBJ2-2; size: many; CDR3: ASSYGTSGGNTGELF
D: TRBD1; V: TRBV20-1; J: TRBJ2-5; size: many; CDR3: SARRGAGGGETQY
D: .; V: TRBV11-3; J: TRBJ2-2; size: .; CDR3: ASSLEQGPTGELF
D: TRBD2; V: TRBV5-4; J: TRBJ2-1; size: many; CDR3: ASSALAGYNEQF
D: .; V: TRBV20-1; J: TRBJ2-5; size: .; CDR3: SGSDQGNQKTQY
D: TRBD2; V: TRBV5-1; J: TRBJ2-5; size: many; CDR3: ASSLTSTSGRTYQETQY
D: TRBD1; V: TRBV6-1; J: TRBJ1-6; size: .; CDR3: ASSRRGRSFQPLH
D: TRBD2; V: TRBV20-1; J: TRBJ2-1; size: many; CDR3: SARLSGSFDEQF
D: TRBD2; V: TRBV12-3/TRBV12-4; J: TRBJ2-1; size: .; CDR3: ASSGGLAGVNEQF
D: .; V: TRBV12-3/TRBV12-4; J: TRBJ2-7; size: .; CDR3: ASSFSLNNEQY
D: .; V: TRBV29-1; J: TRBJ2-1; size: .; CDR3: SVRGGRNEQF
D: TRBD2; V: TRBV12-3/TRBV12-4; J: TRBJ2-4; size: many; CDR3: ASSSSGKNIQY
D: .; V: TRBV29-1; J: TRBJ2-3; size: .; CDR3: SVSGQYTDTQY
D: .; V: TRBV28; J: TRBJ2-1; size: few; CDR3: ASSLKEHGEQF
D: .; V: TRBV20-1; J: TRBJ1-2; size: few; CDR3: SARTAMYT
D: .; V: TRBV27; J: TRBJ2-2; size: .; CDR3: ASSSPARGAGELF
D: TRBD2; V: TRBV6-2/TRBV6-3; J: TRBJ2-4; size: many; CDR3: ASSAGTSGPRAKNIQY
D: .; V: TRBV15; J: TRBJ1-6; size: .; CDR3: ATSRDQGSGSPLH
D: TRBD2; V: TRBV5-5; J: TRBJ2-5; size: .; CDR3: ASSPELAEDPHQTQY
D: TRBD2; V: TRBV10-3; J: TRBJ2-2; size: .; CDR3: AISMGREVDTGELF
D: TRBD1; V: TRBV7-2; J: TRBJ2-7; size: many; CDR3: ASSLRQGKPYEQY
D: .; V: TRBV27; J: TRBJ2-2; size: many; CDR3: ASSFNSPDTGELF
D: .; V: TRBV7-2; J: TRBJ2-5; size: many; CDR3: ASSLAARVRETQY
D: TRBD2; V: TRBV11-2; J: TRBJ2-1; size: .; CDR3: ASSSRGTSGGNEQF
D: TRBD2; V: TRBV11-1; J: TRBJ2-1; size: .; CDR3: ASSLLTSGSYNEQF
D: TRBD1; V: TRBV5-1; J: TRBJ2-5; size: many; CDR3: ASSKDRAETQY
D: .; V: TRBV20-1; J: TRBJ2-7; size: few; CDR3: SAHRGDSYEQY
D: .; V: TRBV20-1; J: TRBJ1-2; size: few; CDR3: SAGLYGYT
D: .; V: TRBV29-1; J: TRBJ2-3; size: many; CDR3: SAILRGAGDTQY
D: .; V: TRBV12-3/TRBV12-4; J: TRBJ2-7; size: .; CDR3: ASSMTSPGGQY
D: .; V: TRBV11-2; J: TRBJ2-2; size: .; CDR3: ASSLYGPGELF